This T cell receptor (beta chain) was identified in a study of OX40 agonist ivuxolimab in advanced cancers. Background for the entire study: Ivuxolimab was a fully human IgG2 agonistic monoclonal antibody targeting the costimulatory receptor OX40 (CD134). Intravenous ivuxolimab was administered to patients every 2 weeks at six dose levels: 0.01, 0.1, 0.3, 1.5, 3 and 10 mg/kg. Of the roughly 51 patients in dose escalation, some 19 had hepatocellular carcinoma, around 15 had melanoma, 9 had renal cell carcinoma and 9 had head and neck cancer. A male proportion of 82.7% and a mean age of 60 years, ranging from about 20 to 79, were recorded for the dose-escalation cohort. Prior anti-PD-1, anti-PD-L1 or anti-CTLA-4 therapy was permitted, and checkpoint inhibitors had been received by roughly 40% of dose-escalation patients. Three dose-escalation patients achieved partial responses, one with hepatocellular carcinoma and two with cutaneous melanoma. Peripheral TCRbeta sequencing aimed to test whether ivuxolimab altered TCR sequence diversity and caused clonal T-cell expansion. The monotherapy dose-escalation portion (N of about 50 patients) of the phase I ivuxolimab trial is reported in the paper.

Points on this clone: Its antigen remains unidentified. Qualities for individual bases were not recorded, and no much larger clone is one base off.

For sequencing of the TCRbeta CDR3 region, genomic DNA was extracted from the sorted cells. The immunoSEQ Assay was used for sequencing of TCRbeta CDR3 regions. The table comes from immuneACCESS by way of TCRdb, which keeps in-frame sequences with V and J called. Part of the clones is missing from these tables; in studies checked, under half for an unresolved V gene and the rest for unknown reasons. In this sample the table shows under 20,000 clones, over 80% of which occur a single time. The ten largest clones capture roughly a third of the sample. Study-level results and caveats: The antigen specificity of the peripheral T cells that underwent clonal expansion was not determined. At doses of 0.1 to 3.0 mg/kg, clonal expansion of both CD4+ and CD8+ blood T cells was observed from baseline to week 6. After ivuxolimab, expanded clones were on average more numerous among CD8+ T cells than among CD4+ T cells. Low levels of normalized T-cell clonal expansion were also seen in some patients who did not respond. In partial responders in the 0.1-3.0 mg/kg groups, normalized peripheral clonal expansion was found to be among the lowest, especially among CD8+ T cells.

The CDR3 starts with the cysteine, ends with the phenylalanine, and has 12 residues. Only the CDR3 region is kept as DNA, spanning 36 bases read in frame from base 1. Cut back by 5 bases and 0 bases, the V and J ends lie 4 bases apart. CDR1 SQVTM and CDR2 ANQGSEA are derived from the germline V gene. The trial excluded patients who had a history of autoimmune disease or who were on systemic immunosuppression. Peripheral blood for TCR sequencing was drawn from every dose cohort at baseline, at cycle 4 day 1 and at cycle 7 day 1. The samples were drawn from a first-in-human, open-label, multicenter phase I dose-escalation trial of ivuxolimab. Adults with locally advanced or metastatic melanoma, renal cell, hepatocellular, or head and neck squamous cell carcinoma were enrolled in the trial. CD4+ and CD8+ T cells were sorted separately from peripheral blood before TCR sequencing.

The specimen comprised CD4+ or CD8+ T cells sorted from blood, sampled in a trial of the OX40 agonist ivuxolimab. The chain is encoded by TRBV29-1 joined to TRBJ2-2; the D gene cannot be named for sure. The TCR sequence derives from an adult with an advanced solid tumor such as melanoma, head and neck, liver or kidney cancer. DNA sequence: TGCAGCGTTTTTTCGAACACCGGGGAGCTGTTTTTT. The translation is CSVFSNTGELFF.